One sample yielded the 21 T cell receptor beta chains listed below, sequenced in a study of identical twins. From the 5' RACE reads, TCRdb called clonotypes with MiXCR, one entry per CDR3 protein. The repertoire holds 750,000 to 950,000 distinct CDR3 sequences, with over 9% as singletons. In addition, the sample was reused for a study of yellow fever vaccine responses in identical twins.

Sequencing was carried out using PBMCs. These receptors all come from a woman aged 18-29 years in good health.

The table lists this clonotype with many counts. The genes are TRBV20-1 and TRBJ2-7, with TRBD1 matching over 8 bases. V lost 6 bases and J lost 5; bases outside the gene matches: 6. The CDR3 extends over 12 amino acids. Germline CDR1 DFQATT, CDR2 SNEGSKA (reference sequence). This CDR3 is CSADRVINEQYF. The CDR3 DNA reads TGCAGTGCGGACAGGGTAATCAACGAGCAGTACTTC.

This clonotype came up a few times. The V gene is TRBV7-9, the J gene TRBJ2-2; a possible D gene is TRBD1 (5 bases). The germline V gene encodes CDR1 SEHNR and CDR2 FQNEAQ (reference sequence). The length of the CDR3 is 15 residues. Trimming pared 3 bases from V and 5 bases from J, leaving 13 bases between. CDR3 DNA sequence: TGTGCCAGCAGCTTCCTGCTAGGGGATACCGGGGAGCTGTTTTTT. Translating gives CASSFLLGDTGELFF.

At least ten counts were recorded for this clonotype. The chain combines TRBV4-1 with TRBJ1-2; 9 positions agree with TRBD1. Looked up from germline, CDR1 is MGHRA and CDR2 is YSYEKL. CDR3 length: 14 residues. Trimming took 4 bases from V and 7 from J; bases not matched to a gene: 7. The CDR3 nucleotides are TGCGCCAGCAGCCTGGGACAGGGTTCTTCTGGCTACACCTTC. It is translated as CASSLGQGSSGYTF.

A few counts support this clonotype. V usage is TRBV21-1 and J usage is TRBJ2-3; the DNA was not compared with TRBD1, the D call given in the table. TRBV21-1 is annotated as a pseudogene. This CDR3 is built from 16 residues. The CDR3 nucleotides are TGTGCCAGCAGCAAAGTAGGCCCGTTCCGGGAAGATACGCAGTATTTT. Protein: CASSKVGPFREDTQYF.

This clonotype was counted a few times. This rearrangement joins TRBV11-2 to TRBJ1-1; maybe TRBD1 (5 bases). The CDR3 is 15 amino acids. The V end was cut by 1 base, the J end by 4 bases, with 13 bases between. The germline V gene encodes CDR1 SGHAT and CDR2 FQNNGV. The CDR3 bases are TGTGCCAGCAGCTTAGTGGGAAGACAGAGCACTGAAGCTTTCTTT. This codes for CASSLVGRQSTEAFF.

This clonotype was seen a few times. The chain carries TRBV12-3 or TRBV12-4 and TRBJ1-5; D is uncertain. This CDR3 region has 16 residues. Trimming cost V 5 bases and J 0 bases, with 14 bases left between them. CDR3 amino acids: CASSPRTDYSNQPQHF. The CDR3 coding sequence is TGTGCCAGCAGTCCGAGGACGGACTATAGCAATCAGCCCCAGCATTTT.

This chain connects TRBV2 to TRBJ1-1; no reliable D call. Germline lookup yields CDR1 SNHLY and CDR2 FYNNEI. Trimming left V 4 bases short and J 1 base short, with 7 bases between. The CDR3 spans 13 residues. The DNA of the CDR3 is TGTGCCAGCAGTGGGTCGGCGAACACTGAAGCTTTCTTT. Protein: CASSGSANTEAFF.

In its sample, this clonotype was seen a few times. The chain links TRBV20-1 to TRBJ2-1; D might be TRBD2 (6 bases). Deletions cut 0 bases from V and 9 bases from J, with 15 bases between. There are 14 residues in the CDR3. The germline V gene encodes CDR1 DFQATT and CDR2 SNEGSKA (reference sequence). CDR3 loop: CSARDLAAGSEQFF. CDR3 coding DNA: TGCAGTGCTAGAGATCTAGCCGCGGGGAGTGAGCAGTTCTTC.

This clonotype has a count of ten or more. The chain links TRBV20-1 to TRBJ2-3; D might be TRBD1 or TRBD2, each matching 5 bases. CDR1 DFQATT and CDR2 SNEGSKA come from the germline V gene (reference sequence). V lost 3 bases and J lost 2, with 15 bases in between. CDR3 length: 15 amino acids. Here the CDR3 DNA reads TGCAGTGCTAGCCGAGGGGCTTTTGACACAGATACGCAGTATTTT. It encodes CSASRGAFDTDTQYF.

This clonotype was observed at least ten times. The V and J genes are TRBV12-3 or TRBV12-4 and TRBJ2-2; possibly TRBD1 for D (5 bases). The CDR3 is 15 amino acids. Trimming left V 6 bases short and J 4 bases short, with 15 bases between. Written as DNA, the CDR3 is TGTGCCAGCAGCCCCTACTTGACAGTCACCGGGGAGCTGTTTTTT. Protein sequence: CASSPYLTVTGELFF.

Of note for this clonotype: This may come from a read error, since a much larger clone is one base off. The gene calls are TRBV23-1 and TRBJ2-2; no clear D. TRBV23-1 counts as an open reading frame of uncertain function. The CDR3 spans 16 residues. The V and J ends lost 0 bases and 7 bases respectively, with 15 bases between them. The CDR3 nucleotides read TGCGCCAGCAGTCAATCGGCATGTTACATAGTCGGGGAGCTGTTTTTT. It is translated as CASSQSACYIVGELFF.

In its sample, this clonotype was seen a few times. V and J are TRBV29-1 and TRBJ2-1; no reliable D call. V was cut by 8 bases and J by 7 bases, with 21 bases left in between. Per germline, CDR1 SQVTM and CDR2 ANQGSEA. This CDR3 is 14 amino acids long. CDR3 DNA sequence: TGCAGCCTACACCCGGGCCTCCATGGGAATGAGCAGTTCTTC. This gives the protein CSLHPGLHGNEQFF.

This clonotype was detected once. The rearrangement links TRBV11-2 to TRBJ1-6, with D unresolved. Germline V gene lookup returns CDR1 SGHAT and CDR2 FQNNGV. The length of the CDR3 is 14 residues. The V end lost 6 bases, the J end lost 9 bases, and 15 bases lay between the germline ends. CDR3 region: CASSQAPGSSPLHF. CDR3 sequence (DNA): TGTGCCAGCAGTCAAGCCCCCGGGAGTTCACCCCTCCACTTT.

This clonotype has a count of ten or more. The chain combines TRBV20-1 with TRBJ1-1, with no clear D. The V end lost 0 bases, the J end lost 4 bases, and 18 bases lay between the germline ends. This CDR3 is 16 amino acids long. Germline V lookup: CDR1 DFQATT, CDR2 SNEGSKA (reference sequence). The CDR3 DNA reads TGCAGTGCTAGAGATCCGTCCGCGGGTGAGTCCACTGAAGCTTTCTTT. Its protein product is CSARDPSAGESTEAFF.

This clonotype was seen only a few times. This rearrangement joins TRBV20-1 to TRBJ1-5; D uncertain. Trimming stripped 2 bases from V and 7 bases from J, with 12 bases between. Germline assignment: CDR1 DFQATT and CDR2 SNEGSKA (reference sequence). The CDR3 loop spans 13 amino acids. CDR3 loop: CSARIPGGQPQHF. The CDR3 coding sequence is TGCAGTGCTAGAATCCCCGGAGGGCAGCCCCAGCATTTT.

This clonotype was observed a handful of times. The chain has TRBV3-1 and TRBJ2-1; tentatively, D is TRBD1 (6 bases). CDR1 LGHDT and CDR2 YNNKEL come from the germline V gene (reference sequence). Between the trimmed V and J ends, which lost 3 bases and 4 bases, there was a span of 10 bases. The CDR3 contains 14 residues. This chain's CDR3 is CASSQLDRYNEQFF. In DNA, the CDR3 is TGTGCCAGCAGCCAGCTGGACAGATACAATGAGCAGTTCTTC.

This chain uses TRBV28 with TRBJ2-1, with D possibly being TRBD2 (5 bases). V gave up 6 bases and J gave up 5 bases, with 11 bases separating them. CDR1 is MDHEN, CDR2 SYDVKM, per germline. This CDR3 has 13 residues. The DNA for the CDR3 is TGTGCCAGCAGCACCGGGAACAACAATGAGCAGTTCTTC. Residues: CASSTGNNNEQFF.

This clonotype was counted many times. This chain joins TRBV25-1 and TRBJ1-1, with no clear D. The CDR3 has 13 residues. CDR1 and CDR2 from the germline V gene are MGHDK and SYGVNS. V shed 6 bases and J shed 4 bases, with 12 bases lying between them. CDR3 sequence reads: CASRDREVTEAFF. The DNA of the CDR3 is TGTGCCAGCAGAGACCGGGAAGTCACTGAAGCTTTCTTT.

The chain is built from TRBV4-2 and TRBJ2-2; D unresolved. Germline V gene lookup returns CDR1 LGHNA and CDR2 YNFKEQ. CDR3 size: 14 residues. The V and J ends lost 0 bases and 4 bases respectively, with 6 bases between them. CDR3 loop: CASSQEFLTGELFF. The CDR3 DNA reads as TGTGCCAGCAGCCAAGAATTCCTCACCGGGGAGCTGTTTTTT.

In its sample, this clonotype was seen a few times. The chain recombines TRBV7-8 with TRBJ2-5; D remains unclear. V dropped 1 base and J dropped 3 bases, with 12 bases sitting between them. Germline V gene data show CDR1 as SGHVS and CDR2 as FQNEAQ. The CDR3 runs 15 residues. The CDR3 nucleotides read TGTGCCAGCAGCTTAGGGGTGTTTTGGGAAGAGACCCAGTACTTC. This translates into CASSLGVFWEETQYF.

J is TRBJ2-7 and V is TRBV13, with D possibly being TRBD2 (5 bases). Trimming removed 5 bases at V and 7 bases at J, with 21 bases between. The germline CDR1 and CDR2 sequences are PRHDT and FYEKMQ (reference sequence). This CDR3 comprises 15 residues. In DNA form, the CDR3 reads TGTGCCAGCAGCCCGCACGACTACCCGCGAGGGGAGCAGTACTTC. It yields the protein CASSPHDYPRGEQYF.